A single sample gave rise to the 18 T cell receptor beta chains below, sequenced in a study of blood T cell repertoires in COVID-19. This table comes from immunoSEQ multiplex PCR, and its TCRdb copy is limited to in-frame clones, with some not included. The sample has about 45,000 clones, more than 75% seen once; the top ten hold 19%. The sequenced material came from peripheral blood. All receptors derive from a man in his 70s with acute or convalescent COVID-19.

The chain recombines TRBV20-1 with TRBJ2-1; possible D gene TRBD2, 5 bases. Germline assignment: CDR1 DFQATT and CDR2 SNEGSKA (reference sequence). The CDR3 sequence is 11 residues long. Deletions cut 6 bases from V and 8 bases from J, with 11 bases between. The CDR3 protein is CSAQRVHEQFF. The CDR3 DNA sequence: TGCAGTGCCCAGAGGGTCCATGAGCAGTTCTTC.

The J gene is TRBJ1-3, the V gene TRBV5-1, with D possibly being TRBD1 (5 bases). Germline V gene sequence: CDR1 SGHRS, CDR2 YFSETQ. V shed 4 bases and J shed 0 bases, with 14 bases lying between them. The CDR3 loop spans 16 amino acids. This CDR3 is CASSPRDSASGNTIYF. The CDR3 DNA sequence: TGCGCCAGCAGCCCTCGGGACTCAGCCTCTGGAAACACCATATATTTT.

The V and J genes are TRBV7-3 and TRBJ1-2; no clear D. V lost 5 bases and J 8 bases, leaving 30 bases between the germline ends. CDR3 size: 18 residues. The germline V gene encodes CDR1 SGHTA and CDR2 FQGTGA. Here the CDR3 reads CASSLFPGVLQKEEGYTF. The CDR3 nucleotides are TGTGCCAGCAGCCTTTTCCCCGGGGTTTTACAAAAAGAGGAAGGCTACACCTTC.

The chain couples TRBV5-4 to TRBJ1-3; tentative D call: TRBD1 (6 bases). V lost 0 bases, J lost 2 bases, and 12 bases lay in between. The CDR3 length is 16 residues. Germline assignment: CDR1 SGHNT and CDR2 YYREEE (reference sequence). This chain's CDR3 is CASSLGLAGAGNTIYF. The CDR3 DNA sequence: TGTGCCAGCAGCTTGGGGTTAGCAGGGGCTGGAAACACCATATATTTT.

This chain uses TRBV4-1 with TRBJ1-1, with D hard to call. From germline, CDR1 is MGHRA and CDR2 YSYEKL. The CDR3 extends over 15 amino acids. V was shortened by 4 bases and J by 1 base, with 13 bases between the two germline ends. This chain's CDR3 is CASSPSQGGNTEAFF. Written as DNA, the CDR3 is TGCGCCAGCAGCCCATCCCAAGGAGGGAACACTGAAGCTTTCTTT.

The genes are TRBV16 and TRBJ2-7, with TRBD1 matching over 8 bases. The V segment lost 0 bases and the J segment 3 bases; nucleotides outside the gene matches: 4. CDR3 length: 15 residues. CDR1 and CDR2 from the germline V gene are KGHSY and FQNENV. The CDR3 nucleotides read TGTGCCAGCAGCCAATCTGACAGGGGAAGCTACGAGCAGTACTTC. Protein product: CASSQSDRGSYEQYF. Full variable domain (remainder filled in from reference TRBV16 and TRBJ2-7): GEEVAQTPKHLVRGEGQKAKLYCAPIKGHSYVFWYQQVLKNEFKFLISFQNENVFDETGMPKERFSAKCLPNSPCSLEIQATKLEDSAVYFCASSQSDRGSYEQYFGPGTRLTVT.

The rearrangement uses TRBV7-8 and TRBJ2-2; D not resolved. Trimming pared 2 bases from V and 0 bases from J, leaving 10 bases between. The germline CDR1 and CDR2 sequences are SGHVS and FQNEAQ. CDR3 length: 16 residues. The CDR3 coding sequence is TGTGCCAGCAGCTTACACGCGGCTTCGAACACCGGGGAGCTGTTTTTT. It yields the protein CASSLHAASNTGELFF.

The chain combines TRBV4-3 with TRBJ1-2; 7 bases fit TRBD1. The CDR3 loop spans 14 amino acids. Losses at the gene ends were 0 bases for V and 7 bases for J; bases not matched to a gene: 5. Germline lookup yields CDR1 LGHNA and CDR2 YSLEER. CDR3 in amino acids: CASSQDGQAGGYTF. In DNA, the CDR3 is TGCGCCAGCAGCCAAGACGGACAGGCGGGTGGCTACACCTTC.

CDR3 nucleotides: TGTGCCAGCAGACTTACAGGAGTGAACACTGAAGCTTTCTTT. This sequence encodes CASRLTGVNTEAFF. The chain employs TRBV27 and TRBJ1-1; the D gene is possibly TRBD1 (5 bases). This CDR3 contains 14 residues. Germline CDR1 MNHEY, CDR2 SMNVEV (reference sequence). V lost 6 bases and J 0 bases, leaving 11 bases between the germline ends.

The chain recombines TRBV4-2 with TRBJ2-2, with a possible D match to TRBD2 (6 bases). The length of the CDR3 is 16 residues. V shed 4 bases and J shed 1 base, with 13 bases lying between them. The germline gives CDR1 LGHNA, CDR2 YNFKEQ. The CDR3 DNA reads as TGTGCCAGCAGCCCCAGTGGGCGGGGGAACACCGGGGAGCTGTTTTTT. It translates to CASSPSGRGNTGELFF.

This chain uses TRBV3-1 (or the pseudogene TRBV3-2) with TRBJ1-1; the match to TRBD1 covers 11 bases. V lost 6 bases, J lost 1 base, and 16 bases stayed unmatched. Germline CDR1 reads LGHDT; CDR2 reads YNNKEL (reference sequence). The CDR3 contains 19 residues. CDR3 amino acids: CASRRIIPGQGVGNTEAFF. DNA of the CDR3: TGTGCCAGCAGAAGGATAATACCGGGACAGGGGGTAGGGAACACTGAAGCTTTCTTT.

The V call is TRBV29-1, the J call TRBJ1-1; maybe TRBD1 (6 bases). Trimming shortened V by 6 bases and J by 4 bases, and 12 bases separated the two germline ends. Germline V CDR1 and CDR2: SQVTM, ANQGSEA. The CDR3 has 12 residues. The CDR3 bases are TGCAGCGTGGGACACCTAAGCACTGAAGCTTTCTTT. Amino acid sequence: CSVGHLSTEAFF. Looking up the rest from reference TRBV29-1 and TRBJ1-1 gives the full variable domain: SAVISQKPSRDICQRGTSLTIQCQVDSQVTMMFWYRQQPGQSLTLIATANQGSEATYESGFVIDKFPISRPNLTFSTLTVSNMSPEDSSIYLCSVGHLSTEAFFGQGTRLTVV.

In DNA, the CDR3 is TGCGCCAGTTCGACAGGGCAGAACACTGAAGCTTTCTTT. Encoded protein: CASSTGQNTEAFF. The rearrangement uses TRBV5-1 and TRBJ1-1, with 7 bases lining up with TRBD1. V was pared by 8 bases and J by 1 base, with 5 bases of the junction left unmatched. Germline V gene sequence: CDR1 SGHRS, CDR2 YFSETQ. The CDR3 covers 13 residues.

This chain joins TRBV6-5 and TRBJ1-2; TRBD1 matches 11 bases. Germline assignment: CDR1 MNHEY and CDR2 SVGAGI. J lost 8 bases, V lost 2 bases, and 10 bases had no gene match. The CDR3 spans 16 residues. CDR3 protein: CASSYAPGTGGKGYTF. The CDR3 DNA follows: TGTGCCAGCAGTTACGCCCCCGGGACAGGGGGTAAAGGCTACACCTTC.

This CDR3 is CASSPTGGTEQFF. CDR3 in DNA: TGTGCCAGCAGCCCGACAGGGGGTACCGAGCAGTTCTTC. The V call is TRBV11-1, the J call TRBJ2-1; 9 nucleotides line up with TRBD1. This CDR3 is 13 amino acids long. V lost 5 bases and J lost 10; bases outside the gene matches: 6. Germline-derived CDR1 and CDR2 are SGHAT and FQDESV (reference sequence). The whole variable domain, remainder taken from reference TRBV11-1 and TRBJ2-1, is EAEVAQSPRYKITEKSQAVAFWCDPISGHATLYWYRQILGQGPELLVQFQDESVVDDSQLPKDRFSAERLKGVDSTLKIQPAELGDSAMYLCASSPTGGTEQFFGPGTRLTVL.

A few counts support this clone. The genes are TRBV7-2 and TRBJ1-1; 7 bases are a match to TRBD1. This CDR3 is 13 amino acids long. Germline CDR1 reads SGHTA; CDR2 reads FQGNSA. V dropped 3 bases and J dropped 7; count of bases not matched to a gene: 5. CDR3 loop: CASSFYRQGEAFF. CDR3 bases: TGTGCCAGCAGCTTTTATAGACAGGGTGAAGCTTTCTTT.

The genes are TRBV4-2 and TRBJ1-2, with TRBD1 as a possible D gene (5 bases). This CDR3 region has 15 residues. Germline V gene lookup returns CDR1 LGHNA and CDR2 YNFKEQ. V was clipped by 4 bases and J by 4 bases, with 16 bases between them. The CDR3 sequence is CASSLSGYEVYGYTF. For the CDR3, the DNA is TGTGCCAGCAGCCTATCAGGGTACGAGGTCTATGGCTACACCTTC.

This clone occurred many times. The V and J genes are TRBV5-5 and TRBJ1-1; D is ambiguous. This CDR3 is built from 14 residues. Germline V gene data show CDR1 as SGHKS and CDR2 as YYEKEE (reference sequence). Trimming shortened V by 4 bases and J by 0 bases, and 10 bases separated the two germline ends. The CDR3 region has the DNA TGTGCCAGCAGCGCCACCGAGATGAACACTGAAGCTTTCTTT. It is translated as CASSATEMNTEAFF. The variable domain in full, completed from reference TRBV5-5 and TRBJ1-1, reads DAGVTQSPTHLIKTRGQQVTLRCSPISGHKSVSWYQQVLGQGPQFIFQYYEKEERGRGNFPDRFSARQFPNYSSELNVNALLLGDSALYLCASSATEMNTEAFFGQGTRLTVV.